Each of the 5 T cell receptor beta chains below was sequenced from the same sample in a study of T cell responses to AZD1222 COVID-19 vaccine. Measured with immunoSEQ multiplex PCR; TCRdb has only the in-frame clones, and not every one. Of roughly 62,000 clones listed, more than 70% are singletons. This specimen consisted of peripheral blood, obtained on day 0 of AZD1222 vaccination. Receptors were obtained from an adult in good health.

This clone was counted once. The V call is TRBV19, the J call TRBJ1-5; no clear D gene. Trimming pared 1 base from V and 4 bases from J, leaving 5 bases between. This CDR3 region has 13 residues. Per germline, CDR1 LNHDA and CDR2 SQIVND (reference sequence). CDR3 residues: CASSIARNQPQHF. The CDR3 DNA reads as TGTGCCAGTAGTATAGCCCGAAATCAGCCCCAGCATTTT.

This clone was detected once. This rearrangement joins TRBV10-3 to TRBJ2-1; 9 nucleotides match TRBD1. Germline CDR1 ENHRY, CDR2 SYGVKD. There are 15 residues in the CDR3. The trim removed 7 bases at V and 5 bases at J, leaving 9 bases unmatched. The CDR3 DNA reads as TGTGCCATCACCCCTGGACAGGGGTTCAACAATGAGCAGTTCTTC. Translation gives CAITPGQGFNNEQFF.

The J gene is TRBJ1-2, the V gene TRBV5-1; D might be TRBD1 (6 bases). Germline V CDR1 and CDR2: SGHRS, YFSETQ. CDR3 length: 15 amino acids. The ends were cut back, 4 bases at V and 3 bases at J, with 16 bases in the middle. The CDR3 DNA is TGCGCCAGCAGCCCAGGGACAAAGGGTGACTATGGCTACACCTTC. Its translation: CASSPGTKGDYGYTF.

This clone has only one observation. J is TRBJ1-6 and V is TRBV4-3; 8 bases are a match to TRBD1. The V gene end was trimmed by 0 bases and the J gene end by 8 bases; junction bases not matched to a gene: 6. This CDR3 has 16 amino acids. Germline CDR1 and CDR2: LGHNA and YSLEER. In DNA, the CDR3 is TGCGCCAGCAGCCAAGATCAGGGGGCTGTTGATTCACCCCTCCACTTT. Its protein is CASSQDQGAVDSPLHF.

The chain couples TRBV27 to TRBJ1-2; D gene unclear. This CDR3 is built from 13 residues. From germline, CDR1 is MNHEY and CDR2 SMNVEV (reference sequence). Trimming left V 2 bases short and J 6 bases short, with 10 bases between. The CDR3 bases are TGTGCCAGCAGTTTAGGACCATGGGATGGCTACACCTTC. Its protein is CASSLGPWDGYTF.